Listed below are T cell receptor beta chains from one sample, sequenced in a study of cytomegalovirus exposure and HLA in healthy donors. The repertoire was sequenced with immunoSEQ multiplex PCR; TCRdb's copy has only in-frame clones and lacks some. The profile shows approximately 140,000 clones, roughly 86% of them singletons. Sequencing used PBMCs. These receptors originate from a woman in her twenties or thirties in good health and CMV-seronegative. CDR3s include the opening cysteine and the closing phenylalanine or tryptophan. A D gene is named only where the DNA matches it firmly. Rows may omit the clone size; those that give it use once, few, many or a size class.

j_call,d_call,v_call,clone_size,cdr3_aa,cdr3_nt
TRBJ1-2,TRBD1,TRBV5-1,NA,CASSLRGQGAGGYTF,TGCGCCAGCAGCTTGAGAGGACAGGGGGCCGGAGGCTACACCTTC
TRBJ1-1,NA,TRBV6-5,NA,CASSLSRWTAEAFF,TGTGCCAGCAGTCTTAGCCGATGGACAGCCGAAGCTTTCTTT
TRBJ1-1,NA,TRBV2,NA,CASSVRQNTEAFF,TGTGCCAGCAGTGTTCGACAGAACACTGAAGCTTTCTTT
TRBJ2-1,NA,TRBV6-5,once,CASGSGIRTDEQFF,TGTGCCTCGGGTTCCGGGATCCGGACTGATGAGCAGTTCTTC
TRBJ2-3,TRBD2,TRBV5-1,NA,CASSRGGGAYSTDTQYF,TGCGCCAGCAGTCGCGGGGGGGGAGCATATAGCACAGATACGCAGTATTTT
TRBJ2-7,TRBD2,TRBV9,NA,CASSVGTSGQGVTKAYEQYF,TGTGCCAGCAGCGTAGGTACTAGCGGGCAGGGGGTAACGAAAGCCTACGAGCAGTACTTC
TRBJ2-7,TRBD2,TRBV7-9,NA,CASSLAGGREQYF,TGTGCCAGCAGCTTAGCGGGGGGGAGGGAGCAGTACTTC
TRBJ2-5,NA,TRBV27,NA,CASSQGFTLLTETQYF,TGTGCCAGCAGCCAGGGATTTACTTTATTAACCGAGACCCAGTACTTC
TRBJ1-1,NA,TRBV20-1,NA,CSASGWGEAFF,TGCAGTGCTTCAGGGTGGGGTGAAGCTTTCTTT
TRBJ1-2,NA,TRBV4-1,NA,CASSQVLIDFYGYTF,TGCGCCAGCAGCCAAGTCCTTATTGACTTCTATGGCTACACCTTC
TRBJ2-7,TRBD1,TRBV9,NA,CASSVKPGQGQYF,TGTGCCAGCAGCGTAAAGCCGGGACAGGGCCAGTACTTC
TRBJ1-3,TRBD1,TRBV10-3,NA,CAIGTGAGNTIYF,TGTGCCATTGGGACAGGGGCTGGAAACACCATATATTTT
TRBJ1-2,NA,TRBV5-6,NA,CASSLAGTFANYGYTF,TGTGCCAGCAGCTTGGCCGGGACTTTCGCTAACTATGGCTACACCTTC
TRBJ2-1,NA,TRBV19,once,CASNAPTYHNEQFF,TGTGCCAGTAATGCCCCCACTTATCACAATGAGCAGTTCTTC
TRBJ1-5,NA,TRBV7-6,NA,CASSLAMSQPQHF,TGTGCCAGCAGCTTAGCGATGAGTCAGCCCCAGCATTTT
TRBJ1-1,NA,TRBV28,NA,CASTPPERAVEAFF,TGTGCCAGCACCCCCCCGGAGAGAGCCGTTGAAGCTTTCTTT
TRBJ1-1,NA,TRBV18,NA,CASSLKQGITEAFF,TGTGCCAGCTCACTAAAACAGGGAATCACTGAAGCTTTCTTT
TRBJ2-5,TRBD2,TRBV5-1,NA,CASSPGGGQETQYF,TGCGCCAGCAGCCCGGGAGGGGGTCAAGAGACCCAGTACTTC
TRBJ1-3,NA,TRBV5-5,NA,CASSYTGSGNTIYF,TGTGCCAGCAGCTACACAGGGAGTGGAAACACCATATATTTT
TRBJ1-1,TRBD1,TRBV4-1,NA,CASSQQGAMNTEAFF,TGCGCCAGCAGCCAACAGGGGGCAATGAACACTGAAGCTTTCTTT
TRBJ2-1,TRBD1,TRBV19,NA,CASMYTGGYEQFF,TGTGCCAGTATGTATACAGGGGGCTATGAGCAGTTCTTC
TRBJ2-1,TRBD1,TRBV5-1,once,CASSLDRVGNEQFF,TGCGCCAGCAGCCTGGACAGGGTTGGTAATGAGCAGTTCTTC
TRBJ1-5,NA,TRBV4-1,NA,CASSQAYQGTNQPQHF,TGCGCCAGCAGCCAAGCATACCAGGGTACCAATCAGCCCCAGCATTTT
TRBJ2-5,TRBD2,TRBV5-5,NA,CASSLGALAGGRETQYF,TGTGCCAGCAGCTTGGGTGCTCTAGCGGGGGGTAGGGAGACCCAGTACTTC
TRBJ2-3,TRBD2,TRBV7-9,few,CASSLSGGRVTDTQYF,TGTGCCAGCAGCCTTAGCGGGGGGCGGGTCACAGATACGCAGTATTTT
TRBJ2-6,NA,TRBV6-1,once,CASSEQGAGANVLTF,TGTGCCAGCAGCGAACAGGGTGCTGGGGCCAACGTCCTGACTTTC
TRBJ1-2,NA,TRBV5-4,NA,CASSLTATNYGYTF,TGTGCCAGCAGCTTGACAGCCACTAACTATGGCTACACCTTC
TRBJ1-2,TRBD1,TRBV18,few,CASSPWTGGNGYTF,TGTGCCAGCTCACCCTGGACAGGGGGCAATGGCTACACCTTC
TRBJ1-2,NA,TRBV27,NA,CASSLSGSNYGYTF,TGTGCCAGCAGTTTATCGGGGAGTAACTATGGCTACACCTTC
TRBJ1-1,NA,TRBV6-5,NA,CASSRGFRMNTEAFF,TGTGCCAGCAGTAGGGGTTTTCGCATGAACACTGAAGCTTTCTTT
TRBJ2-1,TRBD2,TRBV27,NA,CASSLGVRGGNEQFF,TGTGCCAGCAGTTTAGGGGTCCGGGGGGGCAATGAGCAGTTCTTC
TRBJ1-2,NA,TRBV28,NA,CASMVGTNYGYTF,TGTGCCAGCATGGTCGGGACTAACTATGGCTACACCTTC
TRBJ1-4,TRBD1,TRBV4-2,NA,CASSLGQGTNEKLFF,TGTGCCAGCAGCCTGGGACAGGGGACTAATGAAAAACTGTTTTTT
TRBJ1-4,NA,TRBV2,NA,CASSDGQGVGLFF,TGTGCCAGCAGTGACGGCCAGGGTGTAGGGCTGTTTTTT
TRBJ2-2,NA,TRBV5-1,NA,CASSPTPTATNTGELFF,TGCGCCAGCAGCCCGACACCGACAGCCACGAACACCGGGGAGCTGTTTTTT
TRBJ1-1,TRBD1,TRBV25-1,NA,CASSGGDRGNTEAFF,TGTGCCAGCAGTGGGGGGGACAGGGGGAACACTGAAGCTTTCTTT
TRBJ2-5,TRBD2,TRBV29-1,NA,CSVALAGGGETQYF,TGCAGCGTTGCCCTAGCGGGGGGAGGAGAGACCCAGTACTTC
TRBJ1-5,NA,TRBV7-8,NA,CASSLAYSPSNQPQHF,TGTGCCAGCAGCTTAGCGTACAGTCCGAGCAATCAGCCCCAGCATTTT
TRBJ2-7,TRBD1,TRBV18,NA,CASSASRGRGYEQYF,TGTGCCAGCTCAGCCAGCCGAGGCAGGGGGTACGAGCAGTACTTC
TRBJ2-7,NA,TRBV2,NA,CASRRGAGCEQYF,TGTGCCAGCAGACGCGGGGCAGGGTGCGAGCAGTACTTC
TRBJ1-2,TRBD1,TRBV27,NA,CASSLSSRTGWSGYGYTF,TGTGCCAGCAGTTTATCCTCTCGGACAGGGTGGAGTGGCTATGGCTACACCTTC
TRBJ1-2,TRBD1,TRBV5-5,NA,CASSLGQGGSYGYTF,TGTGCCAGCAGCTTAGGACAGGGGGGTTCCTATGGCTACACCTTC
TRBJ2-1,TRBD2,TRBV14,once,CASSQGLAGGYEQFF,TGTGCCAGCAGCCAGGGACTAGCGGGGGGATATGAGCAGTTCTTC
TRBJ1-3,TRBD1,TRBV4-3,many,CASSQDRGFGNTIYF,TGCGCCAGCAGCCAAGACAGGGGGTTTGGAAACACCATATATTTT
TRBJ2-2,TRBD1,TRBV10-3,NA,CAIKTGGANTGELFF,TGTGCCATCAAAACAGGGGGAGCGAACACCGGGGAGCTGTTTTTT
TRBJ2-3,TRBD1,TRBV27,NA,CASTRTGAIGTDTQYF,TGTGCCAGCACCAGGACAGGGGCGATTGGCACAGATACGCAGTATTTT
TRBJ1-6,NA,TRBV2,NA,CASGGEGNSPLHF,TGTGCCAGCGGGGGGGAGGGGAATTCACCCCTCCACTTT
TRBJ2-2,NA,TRBV2,NA,CASSGRLRFTGELFF,TGTGCCAGCAGTGGGCGACTGCGATTCACCGGGGAGCTGTTTTTT
TRBJ1-4,NA,TRBV5-1,NA,CASSQAGEKLFF,TGCGCCAGCAGCCAGGCTGGGGAAAAACTGTTTTTT
TRBJ2-1,TRBD2,TRBV7-9,NA,CASSSRAGVRNEQFF,TGTGCCAGCAGCTCCCGCGCGGGGGTCCGAAATGAGCAGTTCTTC
TRBJ2-7,NA,TRBV5-1,NA,CASSLVAGFYEQYF,TGCGCCAGCAGCTTGGTGGCAGGTTTCTACGAGCAGTACTTC
TRBJ2-3,TRBD2,TRBV5-1,NA,CASSFLAGASTDTQYF,TGCGCCAGCAGTTTTTTAGCGGGGGCGAGCACAGATACGCAGTATTTT
TRBJ1-6,NA,TRBV25-1,NA,CASSLTGYNSPLHF,TGTGCCAGCAGTCTAACAGGCTATAATTCACCCCTCCACTTT
TRBJ1-6,NA,TRBV7-2,NA,CASSKGQTSPYNSPLHF,TGTGCCAGCAGCAAAGGACAGACGAGTCCCTATAATTCACCCCTCCACTTT
TRBJ1-1,TRBD1,TRBV27,NA,CASSSWDRGTEAFF,TGTGCCAGCAGTTCGTGGGACAGGGGAACTGAAGCTTTCTTT
TRBJ2-1,NA,TRBV4-3,once,CASSRGSSSYNEQFF,TGCGCCAGCAGCCGAGGAAGTAGCTCCTACAATGAGCAGTTCTTC
TRBJ1-6,NA,TRBV4-1,few,CASSQDQGSSYNSPLHF,TGCGCCAGCAGCCAAGATCAGGGGAGCTCCTATAATTCACCCCTCCACTTT